This T cell receptor beta chain stems from a study of blood T cell repertoires in COVID-19. Study overall: Acute-phase and convalescent COVID-19 samples originated in the United States, Italy and Spain.

Authors' analysis steps: Reference gene primer amplification gave estimated nucleated cell counts. TCRdb's table, derived via immunoSEQ multiplex PCR, lists solely in-frame clones and lacks some. Clone size and the V and J calls come from that table; the DNA yielded D and trimming. The table lists 300,000 to 400,000 clones, around 86% of them singletons. CDR1 and CDR2 from the germline V gene are MNHNY and SVGAGI (reference sequence). The CDR3 sequence is 15 residues long. V dropped 4 bases and J dropped 2; count of bases not matched to a gene: 3. The study recruited people aged about 18 to 90 years across 24 US areas. Clinical history as reported by participants underpinned cohort assignment.

Sequencing was done on a sample of PBMCs or T cells enriched from blood (not recorded which). The clonotype comes from a woman in her forties with acute COVID-19. The V and J genes are TRBV6-6 and TRBJ2-5, with 11 bases aligning to TRBD2. CDR3 nucleotides: TGTGCCAGCAGTTCCCGACTAGCGGGACAAGAGACCCAGTACTTC. Translation gives CASSSRLAGQETQYF.